Listed here is a single T cell receptor beta chain. What it binds is unknown. The entry originates in a study of CD8 T cells in ankylosing spondylitis. General observations from the study: Enrichment of disease-linked clones was reportedly significant in matched ankylosing spondylitis synovial fluid. What appeared characteristic of ankylosing spondylitis blood was a TCR beta motif of several highly homologous variants. The authors found the disease-linked clones to be CD8+ and relatively rare in peripheral blood.

Library preparation for TCR beta used quantitative 5'-RACE with molecular barcodes. One entry per CDR3 protein, called by TCRdb with MiXCR from the 5' RACE reads. The data contain under 850,000 distinct CDR3 sequences, under 20% of them singletons. Per germline, CDR1 MDHEN and CDR2 SYDVKM. The CDR3 contains 15 residues. Trimming shortened V by 6 bases and J by 0 bases, and 12 bases separated the two germline ends. The specimen was blood, either unsorted or a sorted T cell fraction (not recorded which). The receptor's source is a male donor with ankylosing spondylitis. This chain links TRBV28 with TRBJ1-5, with D tentatively TRBD1 (6 bases). Here the CDR3 reads CASRIGGNSNQPQHF. The CDR3 bases are TGTGCCAGCAGAATAGGGGGAAATAGCAATCAGCCCCAGCATTTT.